A single sample is the source of the 2 T cell receptor beta chains below, sequenced in a study of blood T cells in healthy people across ages. A second about 7 to 11 cycle PCR used barcoded and J-beta primers. TCRdb itself ran the 5' RACE reads through MiXCR, one entry per CDR3 protein. The sample lists roughly 930,000 distinct CDR3 sequences, around 48% seen once, with roughly 12% in the top ten. Material: blood. The source is a man aged 30 to 39 in good health.

The V and J genes are TRBV6-2 or TRBV6-3 and TRBJ2-6, with D unclear. This CDR3 has 15 amino acids. Germline CDR1 reads MNHEY; CDR2 reads SVGEGT. V lost 10 bases and J lost 0, with 13 bases in between. Written as DNA, the CDR3 is TGTGCCATCACGGACGGAAGCTCTGGGGCCAACGTCCTGACTTTC. This encodes CAITDGSSGANVLTF.

The chain has TRBV6-1 and TRBJ2-5; 9 nucleotides align to TRBD2. CDR3 length: 15 amino acids. Germline V gives CDR1 MNHNS, CDR2 SASEGT. J was trimmed by 11 bases and V by 3 bases; bases with no gene match: 13. The CDR3 bases are TGTGCCAGCAGTGATGGGACTAGCCCTCTCAATGAGCAGTACTTC. Translation: CASSDGTSPLNEQYF.